This T cell receptor beta chain comes out of a study of quantifying T cell responses using KT2 cells. On the study more broadly: Reverse transcription used primers in the TCR alpha and beta constant regions. Points from the study as a whole: KT2 sequence counts showed saturation when very many KT2 cells were spiked in.

Germline loops: CDR1 SGHDN, CDR2 FVKESK. Trimming removed 0 bases from V and 7 bases from J, with 16 bases in between. This CDR3 has 15 residues. The sample is PBMC spiked with counted cells of clone KT2. A single-stranded UMI oligo with SP2 sequence was ligated to cDNA 3' ends. An equimolar mix of RC1.1 and RC1.2 primed the beta chain across TRBC1 and TRBC2. TCRdb itself ran the UMI-ligation and nested PCR reads through MiXCR, one entry per CDR3 protein. The repertoire has about 33,000 distinct CDR3 sequences, about 9.4% of them found once; the top ten carry about 9.5%. There are many counts of this clonotype. Its target is unknown.

The receptor was derived from a human donor. The sample taken for sequencing was PBMCs spiked with cells of the T cell clone KT2. The rearrangement uses TRBV14 and TRBJ2-7; tentative D call: TRBD1 (6 bases). CDR3 residues: CASSQDTGRGGEQYF. In DNA form, the CDR3 reads TGTGCCAGCAGCCAAGATACCGGCAGGGGTGGAGAGCAGTACTTC.